There are many counts of the clone carrying this T cell receptor beta chain. During its preparation, the TCRbeta library received unique molecular identifiers. MiXCR, applied by TCRdb to the PCR reads, yields one record per CDR3 protein. The sample carries a few hundred thousand distinct CDR3 sequences, roughly 10% recorded once. The CDR3 contains 15 residues. Trimming cost V 1 base and J 2 bases, with 11 bases left between them. Germline V gives CDR1 SGHVS, CDR2 FQNEAQ. This entry is derived from a study of T-cell reconstitution after alpha-beta-depleted transplantation in children. The sequenced sample was peripheral blood, obtained 180 days after TCRalphabeta/CD19-depleted stem cell transplant. This sequence originates from a male patient aged 2-10 years who had a stem cell transplant for chronic granulomatous disease, so the T cells may come from the graft donor. The V and J genes are TRBV7-8 and TRBJ1-1; a weak D match, TRBD1 (5 bases). CDR3 sequence (DNA): TGTGCCAGCAGCTTAGTGAGGACAACAAACACTGAAGCTTTCTTT. Encoded protein: CASSLVRTTNTEAFF.